Listed here are 27 T cell receptor beta chains from one sample, sequenced in a study of cytomegalovirus exposure and HLA in healthy donors. Both 60 Vbeta primers and 13 Jbeta primers went into the PCR. Using immunoSEQ multiplex PCR, the repertoire was profiled, and TCRdb retains in-frame clones only, with some absent. The sample carries some 130,000 clones, approximately 74% recorded once. The sequenced material came from PBMCs. These receptors were collected from a male donor in good health and CMV-seronegative.

V usage is TRBV25-1 and J usage is TRBJ2-3, with D perhaps TRBD1 (6 bases). Per germline, CDR1 MGHDK and CDR2 SYGVNS. V was shortened by 1 base and J by 1 base, with 9 bases between the two germline ends. CDR3 size: 15 residues. CDR3 in amino acids: CASSEFGGGTDTQYF. CDR3 bases: TGTGCCAGCAGTGAATTTGGGGGCGGCACAGATACGCAGTATTTT.

The gene calls are TRBV11-2 and TRBJ2-7, with TRBD2 matching over 7 bases. CDR3 size: 13 residues. V gave up 5 bases and J gave up 4 bases; unmatched junction bases: 5. Germline V CDR1 and CDR2: SGHAT, FQNNGV. DNA for the CDR3: TGTGCCAGCAGCCCCGCCGGGGGGTACGAGCAGTACTTC. This translates into CASSPAGGYEQYF.

The CDR3 DNA sequence: TGTGCCACCAGCAGAGAAGACAGGGGAAATTCACCCCTCCACTTT. Protein product: CATSREDRGNSPLHF. This chain connects TRBV15 to TRBJ1-6; 8 nucleotides agree with TRBD1. The germline V gene has CDR1 LNHNV and CDR2 YYDKDF (reference sequence). J gave up 7 bases and V 0 bases, and 2 bases lay outside the gene matches. This CDR3 has 15 residues.

The chain combines TRBV11-2 with TRBJ2-5, with 8 nucleotides matching TRBD1. This CDR3 spans 17 amino acids. CDR1 and CDR2 from the germline V gene are SGHAT and FQNNGV. The trim removed 3 bases at V and 2 bases at J, leaving 11 bases unmatched. CDR3 sequence (DNA): TGTGCCAGCAGCTTTAGGTTTGGGGGACAGGCACAAGAGACCCAGTACTTC. Amino acids: CASSFRFGGQAQETQYF.

This clone was counted only a few times. The chain carries TRBV27 and TRBJ2-1, with TRBD2 matching over 10 bases. The CDR3 has 23 residues. Germline loops: CDR1 MNHEY, CDR2 SMNVEV (reference sequence). The junction had 22 bases not matched to a gene; V was cut back by 2 bases and J by 0 bases. The CDR3 sequence: CASSLPASGGRPRPPSSYNEQFF. Here the CDR3 DNA reads TGTGCCAGCAGTTTACCCGCTAGCGGGGGCCGGCCCCGGCCCCCTAGCTCCTACAATGAGCAGTTCTTC.

In its sample, this clone was seen a few times. V usage is TRBV11-2 and J usage is TRBJ2-1; 7 bases are shared with TRBD2. The V gene end was trimmed by 0 bases and the J gene end by 6 bases; junction bases not matched to a gene: 5. CDR1 and CDR2 from the germline V gene are SGHAT and FQNNGV. CDR3 length: 15 residues. CDR3 nucleotide sequence: TGTGCCAGCAGCTTAGAGGGGGGGAGGGGCAATGAGCAGTTCTTC. Protein product: CASSLEGGRGNEQFF.

J is TRBJ1-5 and V is TRBV19; 10 bases agree with TRBD1. V dropped 6 bases and J dropped 1; count of bases not matched to a gene: 12. CDR1 and CDR2 from the germline V gene are LNHDA and SQIVND (reference sequence). The CDR3 has 18 amino acids. CDR3 nucleotide sequence: TGTGCCAGTAGCACCGGGACAGGGGTCAGTTGGAGCAATCAGCCCCAGCATTTT. Residues: CASSTGTGVSWSNQPQHF.

This rearrangement joins TRBV9 to TRBJ2-7, with D maybe TRBD2 (6 bases). Germline V gene data show CDR1 as SGDLS and CDR2 as YYNGEE. Trimming took off 4 bases at V and 6 bases at J, with 17 bases between the two ends. The CDR3 is 14 amino acids. The CDR3 DNA reads TGTGCCAGCAGCACCCGACCGGGACTCAGCGAGCAGTACTTC. It codes for CASSTRPGLSEQYF.

The rearrangement joins TRBV27 to TRBJ2-5, with D perhaps TRBD2 (5 bases). The DNA end lines up better with TRBJ2-7; the J call may be wrong. Germline values: CDR1 MNHEY, CDR2 SMNVEV (reference sequence). The CDR3 sequence is 13 residues long. CDR3 sequence (DNA): TGTGCCAGCAGTCCTGGACTGGCCTACGAGCAGTACTTC. Protein product: CASSPGLAYEQYF.

This chain connects TRBV9 to TRBJ2-4, with 9 positions matching TRBD1. The V gene's germline CDR1 is SGDLS and CDR2 YYNGEE. The length of the CDR3 is 21 residues. With 4 bases clipped from V and 1 base from J, the junction kept 21 bases outside the gene matches. The CDR3, as DNA: TGTGCCAGCAGCCAGGGACAGGGTTTCGGTTTTTTGGGTGAGGCCAAAAACATTCAGTACTTC. Protein sequence: CASSQGQGFGFLGEAKNIQYF.

This chain uses TRBV6-1 with TRBJ1-5; 8 bases line up with TRBD1. This CDR3 contains 15 residues. CDR1 and CDR2 (germline): MNHNS, SASEGT. Germline trimming cut 5 bases from V and 5 bases from J; bases unmatched to any gene: 8. CDR3: CASSPMDRDDQPQHF. CDR3 coding DNA: TGTGCCAGCAGTCCCATGGACAGGGACGATCAGCCCCAGCATTTT.

About this clone: At the DNA level, this CDR3 is encoded by other sequences in the same sample as well. DNA for the CDR3: TGTGCCACCAGCAGAGGGGGACAGGGGCAGGAGACCCAGTACTTC. Amino acids: CATSRGGQGQETQYF. The chain recombines TRBV15 with TRBJ2-5; TRBD1 agrees at 10 bases. There are 15 residues in the CDR3. Germline-derived CDR1 and CDR2 are LNHNV and YYDKDF (reference sequence). J gave up 5 bases and V 1 base, and 4 bases lay outside the gene matches.

The rearrangement uses TRBV7-9 and TRBJ2-1; 9 nucleotides agree with TRBD2. With 4 bases clipped from V and 8 bases from J, the junction kept 6 bases outside the gene matches. CDR1 SEHNR and CDR2 FQNEAQ come from the germline V gene (reference sequence). The CDR3 is 14 amino acids. CDR3 sequence: CASSSPLAGDEQFF. DNA of the CDR3: TGTGCCAGCAGCTCTCCTTTAGCGGGAGATGAGCAGTTCTTC.

V is TRBV19 and J is TRBJ2-7, with a weak D call TRBD1 (6 bases). The CDR3 length is 14 residues. Trimming took 2 bases from V and 0 from J, leaving 8 bases between them. CDR1 and CDR2 from the germline V gene are LNHDA and SQIVND (reference sequence). The CDR3 loop is CASSIQGSSYEQYF. Written as DNA, the CDR3 is TGTGCCAGTAGTATACAGGGGTCCTCCTACGAGCAGTACTTC.

The V gene is TRBV4-1, the J gene TRBJ2-7; no reliable D call. The CDR3 is 14 residues long. The V and J ends lost 0 bases and 2 bases respectively, with 8 bases between them. Germline CDR1 MGHRA, CDR2 YSYEKL. DNA of the CDR3: TGCGCCAGCAGCCAAGACACGCGAGCCTACGAGCAGTACTTC. Its protein is CASSQDTRAYEQYF.

This clone was seen more than once but under ten times. V usage is TRBV16 and J usage is TRBJ1-1; the D gene is possibly TRBD1 (5 bases). CDR1 and CDR2 from the germline V gene are KGHSY and FQNENV. V shed 0 bases and J shed 1 base, with 9 bases lying between them. The CDR3 has 15 amino acids. For the CDR3, the DNA is TGTGCCAGCAGCCAATCGTCAGACAGGAACACTGAAGCTTTCTTT. Translating gives CASSQSSDRNTEAFF. The entire variable domain, with the rest obtained from reference TRBV16 and TRBJ1-1, is as follows: GEEVAQTPKHLVRGEGQKAKLYCAPIKGHSYVFWYQQVLKNEFKFLISFQNENVFDETGMPKERFSAKCLPNSPCSLEIQATKLEDSAVYFCASSQSSDRNTEAFFGQGTRLTVV.

V is TRBV27 and J is TRBJ1-2; D possibly corresponds to TRBD1 (5 bases). The CDR3 has 15 amino acids. CDR1 is MNHEY, CDR2 SMNVEV, per germline (reference sequence). The V gene lost 1 base and the J gene lost 8 bases, with 17 bases spanning the gap. CDR3 nucleotide sequence: TGTGCCAGCAGTTTATGGCAGGGAGGTGGTAGGGGCTACACCTTC. Translating it yields CASSLWQGGGRGYTF.

CDR3 sequence (DNA): TGCAGCGTCATGGGACTAGCGGGAGGGCCCGCCTACGAGCAGTACTTC. Amino acids: CSVMGLAGGPAYEQYF. This chain joins TRBV29-1 and TRBJ2-7, with 16 bases that match TRBD2. The CDR3 is made up of 16 amino acids. Unmatched junction bases numbered 7, after V lost 6 bases and J lost 2 bases. Per germline, CDR1 SQVTM and CDR2 ANQGSEA.

V is TRBV5-6 and J is TRBJ2-7, with D perhaps TRBD1 (6 bases). Germline CDR1 is SGHDT and CDR2 is YYEEEE. V was pared by 3 bases and J by 4 bases, with 14 bases between. This CDR3 contains 14 residues. The DNA for the CDR3 is TGTGCCAGCAGCTGGGGGCAGGGTGATTACGAGCAGTACTTC. This sequence encodes CASSWGQGDYEQYF.

The chain employs TRBV5-4 and TRBJ2-1; maybe TRBD2 (6 bases). This CDR3 contains 16 residues. Trimming took off 2 bases at V and 4 bases at J, with 16 bases between the two ends. CDR1 is SGHNT, CDR2 YYREEE, per germline (reference sequence). The CDR3 loop is CASSLQTRGVYNEQFF. The DNA of the CDR3 is TGTGCCAGCAGCTTACAGACTAGAGGGGTTTACAATGAGCAGTTCTTC.

The chain couples TRBV4-1 to TRBJ2-3, with no clear D. Germline V lookup: CDR1 MGHRA, CDR2 YSYEKL. This CDR3 spans 13 amino acids. V lost 7 bases, J lost 7 bases, and 15 bases lay in between. The DNA for the CDR3 is TGCGCCAGCAAGGTGGTTGGAGCATATACGCAGTATTTT. It encodes CASKVVGAYTQYF.

The chain is built from TRBV29-1 and TRBJ2-1, with 7 bases matching TRBD1. The trim removed 7 bases at V and 5 bases at J, leaving 11 bases unmatched. CDR1 SQVTM and CDR2 ANQGSEA come from the germline V gene. The CDR3 extends over 14 amino acids. The CDR3: CSAVGQTLDNEQFF. The CDR3, as DNA: TGCAGCGCCGTGGGACAGACTCTTGACAATGAGCAGTTCTTC.

V gene TRBV4-3 combines with J gene TRBJ2-1; TRBD2 agrees at 9 bases. This CDR3 is 17 amino acids long. The V segment lost 0 bases and the J segment 6 bases; nucleotides outside the gene matches: 9. Germline V lookup: CDR1 LGHNA, CDR2 YSLEER. Here the CDR3 reads CASSQDLMAGGPNEQFF. The CDR3 coding sequence is TGCGCCAGCAGCCAAGATCTTATGGCGGGGGGGCCCAATGAGCAGTTCTTC.

This chain links TRBV14 with TRBJ1-6; TRBD1 aligns across 11 bases. The CDR3 has 17 residues. Germline V gene lookup returns CDR1 SGHDN and CDR2 FVKESK. After removal of 0 bases from V and 10 bases from J, the junction contained 8 bases not matched to a gene. The CDR3 DNA follows: TGTGCCAGCAGCCAAGAAGGGACAGGGGGTATCGGGTCACCCCTCCACTTT. It specifies CASSQEGTGGIGSPLHF.

This sequence joins TRBV7-3 and TRBJ2-5; TRBD2 is a possible D gene (6 bases). V was trimmed by 8 bases and J by 0 bases, leaving 25 bases between them. CDR3 length: 18 amino acids. Germline V lookup: CDR1 SGHTA, CDR2 FQGTGA. Here the CDR3 DNA reads TGTGCCAGCCACATTTCCCGGGACTGTTTGAAGTACCAAGAGACCCAGTACTTC. This encodes CASHISRDCLKYQETQYF.

The CDR3 sequence is CASVNRRHPLSGNTIYF. CDR3 in DNA: TGTGCCAGCGTTAACAGGAGACACCCCCTCTCTGGAAACACCATATATTTT. The rearrangement joins TRBV18 to TRBJ1-3; D may be TRBD1 (5 bases). CDR3 size: 17 residues. V was cut by 8 bases and J by 0 bases, with 20 bases left in between. CDR1 KGHSH and CDR2 LQKENI come from the germline V gene.

The chain has TRBV11-2 and TRBJ1-1, with TRBD1 matching 12 bases. Trimming removed 3 bases from V and 6 bases from J; junction bases left unmatched: 17. Germline CDR1 reads SGHAT; CDR2 reads FQNNGV. The CDR3 loop spans 19 amino acids. CDR3 protein: CASSLGTMGTGGVYAEAFF. CDR3 bases: TGTGCCAGCAGCTTGGGTACGATGGGGACAGGGGGCGTCTATGCTGAAGCTTTCTTT.